This passage covers 16 T cell receptor beta chains from one sample sequenced in a study of shared clonotypes between healthy human individuals. Assay used: immunoSEQ multiplex PCR; TCRdb lists only in-frame clones, some missing. The data show millions of clones, roughly 94% seen once. Only CD45RO-negative cells positively selected for CCR7 counted as naive CD8 cells, so terminally differentiated effector memory CD45RA+ cells were excluded. Sample: naive CD8+ T cells sorted from blood. The receptors shown here come from a man between 18 and 29 years old in good health.

The gene calls are TRBV2 and TRBJ2-2, with 7 bases lining up with TRBD2. The ends lost 8 bases at V and 1 base at J; junction bases unmatched: 4. CDR1 and CDR2 (germline): SNHLY, FYNNEI. The CDR3 sequence is 14 residues long. The CDR3 region has the DNA TGTGCCAGCGTCGCTAGCGGGAACACCGGGGAGCTGTTTTTT. This translates into CASVASGNTGELFF.

Of note for this clone: One end of the junction varies from germline; a read error may be responsible. The chain uses TRBV7-7 and TRBJ1-2; weak D call: TRBD1 (5 bases). Germline V gives CDR1 SSHAT, CDR2 FNYEAQ (reference sequence). The CDR3 loop spans 17 amino acids. For the CDR3, the DNA is TGTGCTAGCAGCTTAGAATTCCGACAGTTCTGTAACTATGGCTACACCTTC. Protein product: CASSLEFRQFCNYGYTF.

This CDR3 reads CASSTGQGREQYF. In nucleotides, the CDR3 is TGTGCCAGCAGCACGGGACAGGGGCGCGAGCAGTACTTC. V and J are TRBV7-2 and TRBJ2-7; 10 nucleotides agree with TRBD1. In germline, CDR1 is SGHTA, CDR2 FQGNSA. Trimming took 5 bases from V and 6 from J; bases not matched to a gene: 4. There are 13 residues in the CDR3.

The chain has TRBV29-1 and TRBJ1-2; D not certain. Germline values: CDR1 SQVTM, CDR2 ANQGSEA. The CDR3 sequence is 13 residues long. Trimming took 3 bases from V and 0 from J, leaving 8 bases between them. For the CDR3, the DNA is TGCAGCGTTGAGGGCATAGCTAACTATGGCTACACCTTC. Translation: CSVEGIANYGYTF.

J is TRBJ2-3 and V is TRBV11-2; TRBD1 matches at 8 bases. The CDR3 loop spans 12 amino acids. Germline V CDR1 and CDR2: SGHAT, FQNNGV. V was clipped by 6 bases and J by 7 bases; unmatched bases: 3. The CDR3 region is CASRDREHTQYF. The CDR3 nucleotides read TGTGCCAGCAGGGACAGGGAACATACGCAGTATTTT.

This chain joins TRBV28 and TRBJ2-1; D unclear. V shed 2 bases and J shed 4 bases, with 9 bases lying between them. The germline CDR1 and CDR2 sequences are MDHEN and SYDVKM. The CDR3 contains 14 residues. This chain's CDR3 is CASSLLDNYNEQFF. DNA of the CDR3: TGTGCCAGCAGTTTACTCGACAATTACAATGAGCAGTTCTTC.

V usage is TRBV28 and J usage is TRBJ2-7; 7 nucleotides match TRBD1. Trimming removed 1 base from V and 0 bases from J; junction bases left unmatched: 12. Germline V lookup: CDR1 MDHEN, CDR2 SYDVKM. This CDR3 region has 18 residues. CDR3 DNA: TGTGCCAGCAGTTTATTCGGACAGGACCGGGCCCTCTCCTACGAGCAGTACTTC. Its translation: CASSLFGQDRALSYEQYF.

CDR3 in amino acids: CSVERQAPYEQYF. The DNA of the CDR3 is TGCAGCGTTGAACGGCAGGCCCCCTACGAGCAGTACTTC. The chain uses TRBV29-1 and TRBJ2-7; the D is unclear. Looked up from germline, CDR1 is SQVTM and CDR2 is ANQGSEA. The V end was cut by 2 bases, the J end by 2 bases, with 10 bases between. The CDR3 is made up of 13 amino acids.

The gene calls are TRBV28 and TRBJ2-1, with 9 bases that match TRBD1. The V and J ends lost 6 bases and 5 bases, in that order; junction bases with no gene match: 5. This CDR3 is built from 14 residues. Germline V CDR1 and CDR2: MDHEN, SYDVKM. Written as DNA, the CDR3 is TGTGCCAGCAGCCGACAGGGGGGAAACAATGAGCAGTTCTTC. Its translation: CASSRQGGNNEQFF. Together with reference TRBV28 and TRBJ2-1, the CDR3 gives the full variable domain: DVKVTQSSRYLVKRTGEKVFLECVQDMDHENMFWYRQDPGLGLRLIYFSYDVKMKEKGDIPEGYSVSREKKERFSLILESASTNQTSMYLCASSRQGGNNEQFFGPGTRLTVL.

In regard to this clone: One end of the junction is discordant with germline, which a read error may explain. In the same sample, other DNA sequences code for this CDR3. V gene TRBV29-1 combines with J gene TRBJ1-6; D uncertain. CDR1 and CDR2 (germline): SQVTM, ANQGSEA. The CDR3 is 15 residues long. CDR3 DNA sequence: TGTAGCGTTGAAGATGGACCTACGTATAATTCACCCCTCCACTTT. Translation gives CSVEDGPTYNSPLHF. The entire variable domain, with the rest obtained from reference TRBV29-1 and TRBJ1-6, is as follows: SAVISQKPSRDICQRGTSLTIQCQVDSQVTMMFWYRQQPGQSLTLIATANQGSEATYESGFVIDKFPISRPNLTFSTLTVSNMSPEDSSIYLCSVEDGPTYNSPLHFGNGTRLTVT.

V is TRBV5-4 and J is TRBJ2-3; 12 nucleotides line up with TRBD2. The CDR3 is 15 amino acids. Germline V gene lookup returns CDR1 SGHNT and CDR2 YYREEE (reference sequence). With V trimmed by 0 bases and J by 5 bases, 1 base remained unmatched. The CDR3 DNA is TGTGCCAGCAGCTTGGGGGGACTAGCGGGAGATACGCAGTATTTT. Translating it yields CASSLGGLAGDTQYF.

This clone has a single count. This specimen includes other DNA sequences encoding the same CDR3. J is TRBJ2-1 and V is TRBV6-5; D is possibly TRBD1 or TRBD2 (5 bases each). This CDR3 is built from 13 residues. V was pared by 2 bases and J by 7 bases, with 9 bases between. Germline-derived CDR1 and CDR2 are MNHEY and SVGAGI. The DNA of the CDR3 is TGTGCCAGCAGTTACCTCGAGGGGAATGAGCAGTTCTTC. This translates into CASSYLEGNEQFF.

Worth noting for this clone: The junction shows a germline mismatch at one end, possibly a read error. This CDR3 reads CASREGTPYEQYF. The CDR3 DNA reads TGTGCCAGCAGAGAAGGGACACCCTACGAGCAGTACTTC. The rearrangement joins TRBV2 to TRBJ2-7; perhaps TRBD1 as D (6 bases). This CDR3 is built from 13 residues. CDR1 is SNHLY and CDR2 is FYNNEI in the germline V gene.

The chain carries TRBV2 and TRBJ2-7, with a tentative D call TRBD2 (6 bases). This CDR3 comprises 16 residues. V lost 5 bases to trimming and J lost 3 bases, with 20 bases between them. The germline V gene encodes CDR1 SNHLY and CDR2 FYNNEI. The CDR3 DNA reads as TGTGCCAGCAGTCTTGGGTACGGCGGGGCGGTCTACGAGCAGTACTTC. Translating gives CASSLGYGGAVYEQYF.

The chain couples TRBV9 to TRBJ2-1; D is unresolved. The CDR3 has 15 residues. Looked up from germline, CDR1 is SGDLS and CDR2 is YYNGEE. V dropped 0 bases and J dropped 8 bases, with 15 bases sitting between them. CDR3 loop: CASSVGGVTHHEQFF. The CDR3 nucleotides read TGTGCCAGCAGCGTAGGAGGAGTCACCCACCATGAGCAGTTCTTC. The full variable domain, completed using reference TRBV9 and TRBJ2-1, is DSGVTQTPKHLITATGQRVTLRCSPRSGDLSVYWYQQSLDQGLQFLIQYYNGEERAKGNILERFSAQQFPDLHSELNLSSLELGDSALYFCASSVGGVTHHEQFFGPGTRLTVL.

This rearrangement joins TRBV4-3 to TRBJ2-7, with 9 bases that match TRBD2. CDR3 length: 16 amino acids. Trimming cost V 0 bases and J 6 bases; bases outside gene matches: 9. Germline V gene lookup returns CDR1 LGHNA and CDR2 YSLEER. CDR3 nucleotide sequence: TGCGCCAGCAGCCAAGAGTTAGCGGGAGTAGGCTTCGAGCAGTACTTC. Amino acids: CASSQELAGVGFEQYF.